These T cell receptor beta chains were read from a single sample in a study of shared clonotypes between healthy human individuals. TCRdb keeps only in-frame clones here, not all; method: immunoSEQ multiplex PCR. This sample has around 640,000 clones, with approximately 96% found just once. Input material: naive CD8+ T cells sorted from blood. All receptors come from a woman in her 30s in good health. Both conserved end residues are part of each CDR3. Each record gives: J gene, clone size, V gene, D gene, CDR3 protein, CDR3 DNA. D genes are given only for firm matches. Clone size, where shown, is once, few, many, or a class for clones that have expanded.

>TRBJ2-1|NA|TRBV27|TRBD2
CASSPGLAGLEEQFF
TGTGCCAGCAGCCCGGGACTAGCGGGATTAGAGGAGCAGTTCTTC
>TRBJ2-1|NA|TRBV6-5|TRBD1
CASSYSLNRGEQFF
TGTGCCAGCAGTTACTCCCTGAACAGGGGTGAGCAGTTCTTC
>TRBJ2-7|NA|TRBV6-6|TRBD1
CASSYTDRGSYEQYF
TGTGCCAGCAGTTACACCGACAGGGGCAGCTACGAGCAGTACTTC
>TRBJ2-7|NA|TRBV7-9|NA
CASPPVGRPSYEQYF
TGTGCCAGCCCGCCGGTCGGGAGACCCTCCTACGAGCAGTACTTC
>TRBJ1-1|NA|TRBV6-5|TRBD1
CASSYTDRGGLTEAFF
TGTGCCAGCAGTTACACGGACAGGGGAGGATTAACTGAAGCTTTCTTT
>TRBJ1-4|NA|TRBV28|NA
CASRLGASGNEKLFF
TGTGCCAGCAGACTCGGGGCTAGTGGGAATGAAAAACTGTTTTTT
>TRBJ2-7|NA|TRBV29-1|NA
CSVGGTDTYEQYF
TGCAGCGTAGGAGGGACAGATACCTACGAGCAGTACTTC
>TRBJ2-7|NA|TRBV11-2|TRBD2
CASSIRLADSYEQYF
TGTGCCAGCAGCATAAGACTAGCGGACTCCTACGAGCAGTACTTC
>TRBJ1-5|NA|TRBV19|NA
CASSHRERSNQPQHF
TGTGCCAGTAGCCACAGGGAGCGGAGCAATCAGCCCCAGCATTTT
>TRBJ2-2|NA|TRBV13|TRBD1
CASSPPSTGAKTGELFF
TGTGCCAGCAGCCCCCCCTCCACAGGGGCCAAGACCGGGGAGCTGTTTTTT
>TRBJ2-7|NA|TRBV5-1|TRBD1
CASSAGTGGSSYEQYF
TGCGCCAGCAGCGCTGGGACAGGGGGTAGCTCCTACGAGCAGTACTTC
>TRBJ2-1|NA|TRBV13|NA
CASSQTGPYYYNEQFF
TGTGCCAGCAGCCAAACCGGGCCCTACTACTACAATGAGCAGTTCTTC
>TRBJ2-7|NA|TRBV5-4|NA
CASSSGTYEQYF
TGTGCCAGCAGCTCGGGGACTTACGAGCAGTACTTC
>TRBJ1-2|NA|TRBV28|NA
CASSETGLGLGYTF
TGTGCCAGCAGTGAAACAGGGCTGGGGCTAGGCTACACCTTC
>TRBJ2-7|NA|TRBV2|TRBD1
CASRTGEGYEQYF
TGTGCCAGCCGGACAGGGGAAGGTTACGAGCAGTACTTC
>TRBJ2-1|NA|TRBV7-9|NA
CASSLTLAAYNEQFF
TGTGCCAGCAGCCTTACACTAGCAGCCTACAATGAGCAGTTCTTC
>TRBJ2-7|once|TRBV5-6|TRBD2
CASSGRLAGVAYEQYF
TGTGCCAGCAGCGGCCGACTAGCGGGAGTGGCCTACGAGCAGTACTTC
>TRBJ1-3|NA|TRBV30|NA
CAWSVVTNTIYF
TGTGCCTGGAGTGTGGTAACAAACACCATATATTTT
>TRBJ2-1|NA|TRBV7-8|NA
CAPGDMRANEQFF
TGTGCCCCGGGGGACATGCGGGCGAATGAGCAGTTCTTC
>TRBJ1-5|NA|TRBV11-2|NA
CASSLHQGGNQPQHF
TGTGCCAGCAGCTTACATCAGGGAGGGAATCAGCCCCAGCATTTT
>TRBJ1-1|NA|TRBV6-6|NA
CASRGGGLGTEAFF
TGTGCCAGCAGAGGAGGAGGGTTGGGCACTGAAGCTTTCTTT
>TRBJ1-3|once|TRBV11-2|TRBD1
CASSSQGTGNTIYF
TGTGCCAGCAGCTCACAGGGGACTGGAAACACCATATATTTT
>TRBJ2-4|NA|TRBV25-1|NA
CANPSGAAKNIQYF
TGTGCCAACCCTTCGGGGGCAGCCAAAAACATTCAGTACTTC
>TRBJ2-5|once|TRBV2|TRBD2
CASSGLAAQETQYF
TGTGCCAGCAGCGGACTAGCAGCCCAAGAGACCCAGTACTTC
>TRBJ2-5|NA|TRBV20-1|TRBD2
CSASSGRPQYF
TGCAGTGCTAGTAGCGGGAGACCCCAGTACTTC
>TRBJ2-7|NA|TRBV28|NA
CASSSRTSYEQYF
TGTGCCAGCAGTTCCCGGACATCCTACGAGCAGTACTTC
>TRBJ2-7|NA|TRBV10-3|NA
CAISEKAAPSYEQYF
TGTGCCATCAGTGAGAAGGCAGCCCCCTCCTACGAGCAGTACTTC
>TRBJ2-2|NA|TRBV27|NA
CASSLWPGGELFF
TGTGCCAGCAGCCTGTGGCCGGGCGGGGAGCTGTTTTTT
>TRBJ1-3|NA|TRBV6-5|NA
CASSYSSGRTGNTIYF
TGTGCCAGCAGTTACTCGAGCGGTCGGACTGGAAACACCATATATTTT
>TRBJ2-2|NA|TRBV28|NA
CASSFKGTFTGELFF
TGTGCCAGCAGTTTCAAGGGGACCTTCACCGGGGAGCTGTTTTTT
>TRBJ1-2|NA|TRBV7-9|NA
CASSPPRDMARNYGYTF
TGTGCCAGCAGTCCCCCCCGGGACATGGCCCGAAACTATGGCTACACCTTC
>TRBJ1-2|NA|TRBV27|NA
CASSGRAFRGYTF
TGTGCCAGCAGTGGCCGGGCCTTCCGGGGCTACACCTTC
>TRBJ1-2|NA|TRBV5-6|NA
CASSLDRVDGYTF
TGTGCCAGCAGCTTGGACAGGGTCGATGGCTACACCTTC
>TRBJ1-2|NA|TRBV29-1|TRBD1
CSVVDRDKGYGYTF
TGCAGCGTTGTGGACAGGGATAAGGGCTATGGCTACACCTTC
>TRBJ2-3|NA|TRBV5-6|TRBD2
CASSLEASGITDTQYF
TGTGCCAGCAGCTTGGAGGCTAGCGGGATCACAGATACGCAGTATTTT
>TRBJ2-1|NA|TRBV27|NA
CASSLLAPAGAPKSSYNEQFF
TGTGCCAGCAGTTTATTAGCCCCCGCGGGCGCACCTAAAAGCTCCTACAATGAGCAGTTCTTC
>TRBJ1-2|NA|TRBV6-6|NA
CASSPGQINYGYTF
TGTGCCAGCAGTCCCGGACAGATAAACTATGGCTACACCTTC
>TRBJ2-5|NA|TRBV11-2|NA
CASSSWTTPGETQYF
TGTGCCAGCAGCTCGTGGACAACCCCCGGGGAGACCCAGTACTTC
>TRBJ2-2|NA|TRBV15|NA
CATSRQGASGLSIVNTGELFF
TGTGCCACCAGCAGGCAGGGGGCTAGCGGATTGTCTATAGTAAACACCGGGGAGCTGTTTTTT
>TRBJ2-3|NA|TRBV19|TRBD2
CASSRTGTSDRTQYF
TGTGCCAGTAGTAGGACCGGGACTAGCGACCGTACGCAGTATTTT
>TRBJ2-5|once|TRBV11-2|TRBD1
CASSNLRDRLGETQYF
TGTGCCAGCAGTAATCTAAGGGACAGATTAGGAGAGACCCAGTACTTC
>TRBJ2-5|NA|TRBV7-8|NA
CASSLGFPSQETQYF
TGTGCCAGCAGCTTAGGTTTTCCGTCCCAAGAGACCCAGTACTTC
>TRBJ2-7|NA|TRBV7-9|NA
CASSPEGQYLYEQYF
TGTGCCAGCAGCCCGGAGGGACAGTACCTATACGAGCAGTACTTC
>TRBJ2-7|NA|TRBV5-1|TRBD1
CASSLAAAGGRGEQYF
TGCGCCAGCAGCTTGGCCGCGGCAGGGGGCCGGGGCGAGCAGTACTTC
>TRBJ2-7|NA|TRBV6-1|TRBD2
CASSDGLAGFAYEQYF
TGTGCCAGCAGTGACGGACTAGCGGGATTCGCCTACGAGCAGTACTTC
>TRBJ2-7|NA|TRBV28|TRBD2
CASSLGAGGPRFHPYEQYF
TGTGCCAGCAGTTTAGGGGCGGGAGGGCCTCGTTTCCACCCCTACGAGCAGTACTTC
>TRBJ2-7|NA|TRBV13|NA
CASSLQQAAYEQYF
TGTGCCAGCAGCTTACAACAGGCCGCCTACGAGCAGTACTTC
>TRBJ1-4|NA|TRBV30|NA
CAWSDGNNEKLFF
TGTGCCTGGAGTGACGGGAATAATGAAAAACTGTTTTTT
>TRBJ2-1|NA|TRBV5-1|NA
CASSLAGSDRYNEQFF
TGCGCCAGCAGCTTGGCGGGCAGCGACCGATACAATGAGCAGTTCTTC
>TRBJ2-7|NA|TRBV11-2|TRBD2
CASSLDSPLREGVYEQYF
TGTGCCAGCAGCTTAGATTCCCCACTGAGGGAGGGTGTCTACGAGCAGTACTTC
>TRBJ2-3|NA|TRBV10-1|TRBD2
CASSKTSGRDPDTQYF
TGCGCCAGCAGCAAGACTAGCGGGAGGGATCCAGATACGCAGTATTTT